This T cell receptor (beta chain) was obtained from a study of Ad26.COV2.S vaccination and SARS-CoV-2 variants. Whole-study results and caveats: Participants in the vaccine arm had higher spike-specific TCR breadth; placebo recipients had lower.

V lost 6 bases, J lost 1 base, and 18 bases lay in between. This CDR3 is 17 amino acids long. The germline V gene has CDR1 LNHDA and CDR2 SQIVND (reference sequence). This sample's treatment: 15 to 20 received Ad26.COV2.S at low or high dose, single or two shots; about 5 received placebo; per-sample allocation not given. Collection of the samples took place on day 63 after the first injection of vaccine or placebo. On this clone: Its cognate antigen is unknown.

Clones were read by immunoSEQ multiplex PCR, and TCRdb kept only the in-frame ones, dropping some. Of roughly 300,000 clones listed, 85% to 90% are singletons. V and J are TRBV19 and TRBJ2-2; weak D call: TRBD2 (5 bases). The receptor comes from a person between 18 and 60 years old who received the Ad26.COV2.S COVID-19 vaccine or a placebo. This sample comprised peripheral blood, obtained in a trial of Ad26.COV2.S vaccine versus placebo. CDR3 sequence reads: CASSWVLARENTGELFF. The CDR3 bases are TGTGCCAGTAGCTGGGTGCTAGCTCGGGAGAACACCGGGGAGCTGTTTTTT.